This entry concerns a single TCR beta chain. Its antigen remains unknown. These data come from a study of cytomegalovirus exposure and HLA in healthy donors. Across the study: Drawn from HLA-typed donors, 83 million or so unique TCRs were held in an early data release. Study observations and caveats: Several of the most significant clusters were apparently associated with common viral pathogens in a later analysis. Reportedly, fewer N-insertions than the 666-donor mean appeared in an Asian-associated ancestry cluster in a later analysis.

Trimming pared 7 bases from V and 5 bases from J, leaving 11 bases between. CDR3 length: 12 residues. Germline V gives CDR1 SEHNR, CDR2 FQNEAQ (reference sequence). The PCR made use of 60 Vbeta and 13 Jbeta primers. Clones were read by immunoSEQ multiplex PCR, and TCRdb kept only the in-frame ones, dropping some. Of about 140,000 clones listed, roughly 68% are singletons. Sample: PBMCs. The genes are TRBV7-9 and TRBJ1-1; the D is unclear. This TCR came from a man aged 30 to 39 in good health and CMV-seropositive. The CDR3 nucleotides are TGTGCCAGCACCTCTCGGGGAACTGAAGCTTTCTTT. Translated: CASTSRGTEAFF.